This T cell receptor beta chain appears in the sequencing data of a study of blood T cell repertoires in COVID-19 (dated by TCRdb to 2018 to 2021). Some background on the complete study: Samples covering the acute and convalescent phases of COVID-19 were provided by collaborators in the United States, Italy and Spain. A de-identified subject ID, COVID-19 status, age in years and sex were almost always included in the sample metadata. Where available, HLA class I and class II types were obtained from metadata supplied by the sample provider rather than from assay-based typing. The samples were drawn from the first 160 participants of the ongoing ImmuneRACE study and from some 1,300 subjects provided by 6 global collaborators. A freely available public database, intended as a resource for researchers studying the immune response to SARS-CoV-2, is where the repertoires were released. The prospective study material was composed of cDNA or gDNA derived from T cells, B-cell-depleted T cells, or PBMCs. The dataset comprised deeply sampled blood TCRbeta repertoires from subjects exposed to, actively infected with, or recovered from COVID-19. Paper-wide results and their limitations: The quantity of clinical and demographic metadata differed by source and by participant and was supplied without curation.

V lost 1 base and J lost 3 bases, and the count of bases not matched to a germline gene is 5. CDR1 is given as LNHDA and CDR2 as SQIVND, both from the germline V gene (reference sequence). The CDR3 numbers 15 residues from cysteine through phenylalanine. The sequence is cut down to CDR3 DNA, 45 bases in frame from base 1. TCRbeta CDR3 regions were amplified from genomic DNA by means of the immunoSEQ Assay, a bias-controlled multiplex PCR. The authors' analysis ran thus. The number of nucleated cells in each sample was estimated from the amplification of reference gene primers within the assay. To quantify the absolute abundance of each unique TCRbeta CDR3 rearrangement, sequence reads were collapsed and filtered. For each sample, productive Simpson clonality was calculated as the square root of Simpson's diversity index over productive rearrangements. The clones in this table, taken by TCRdb from immuneACCESS, are in-frame only. Not every clone is retained; where verified, under half of the shortfall comes from an unresolved V gene, and the cause of the rest is unknown. The V and J calls and clone size come from that table; D and trimming were worked out from the DNA. A total of about 180,000 clones appear in this sample, roughly 86% of them only once. Of the sample, around 2.3% is held by the ten largest clones.

Concerning this clone: It lacks a known antigen. The record has no base qualities; no much larger clone is one base away.

Each collaborating institution followed its own protocols to collect whole blood in K2EDTA tubes. For TCRbeta analysis, collaborators shipped samples in one of three forms: frozen whole blood, isolated PBMCs, or DNA extracted from either of those sample types. The rearrangement joined TRBV19 to TRBJ2-7; 8 nucleotides in the junction match TRBD1. The receptor was derived from a man in his forties with active or convalescent COVID-19. Sequences were obtained from peripheral blood. The sequence in DNA is TGTGCCAGTAGTATAGTCGGGACAGGACTCTACGAGCAGTACTTC. Translated, this gives CASSIVGTGLYEQYF.